The next 28 T cell receptor beta chains were all read from a single sample in a study of CD8+CD57+ T cells in acquired aplastic anemia. Profiling of TCR beta VDJ combinations and CDR3 sequences used genomic DNA as template. One entry per CDR3 protein results from TCRdb running MiXCR on the reads. The repertoire holds 400,000 to 600,000 distinct CDR3 sequences, with under 40% as singletons. The authors sequenced patients whose flow cytometry had shown CD8+CD57+ cell expansion. The sequenced sample was sorted CD4+, CD8+, or CD8+CD57+ T cells (not recorded which) from PBMCs. The receptors derive from a human donor with aplastic anemia.

This clonotype was seen at least ten times. This rearrangement joins TRBV19 to TRBJ2-7, with 9 nucleotides matching TRBD1. The CDR3 length is 14 residues. Germline CDR1 is LNHDA and CDR2 is SQIVND (reference sequence). J gave up 6 bases and V 6 bases, and 9 bases lay outside the gene matches. CDR3 loop: CASRPGQGPLEQYF. CDR3 nucleotide sequence: TGTGCCAGTAGGCCGGGACAGGGACCTCTCGAGCAGTACTTC.

This clonotype was counted ten times or more. The rearrangement uses TRBV19 and TRBJ2-7; 8 bases map to TRBD1. In germline, CDR1 is LNHDA, CDR2 SQIVND (reference sequence). This CDR3 region has 15 residues. V lost 5 bases, J lost 3 bases, and 9 bases stayed unmatched. The CDR3 DNA reads as TGTGCCAGTAGTGATCGGGGCAGGGGGCTCTACGAGCAGTACTTC. It specifies CASSDRGRGLYEQYF.

The chain recombines TRBV4-1 with TRBJ1-1; D perhaps matches TRBD1 (5 bases). Germline V lookup: CDR1 MGHRA, CDR2 YSYEKL. The CDR3 length is 16 residues. V lost 4 bases, J lost 5 bases, and 20 bases lay in between. Here the CDR3 reads CASSRTIRTGGTEAFF. CDR3 in DNA: TGCGCCAGCAGCCGGACCATCCGAACCGGGGGGACTGAAGCTTTCTTT.

The chain links TRBV19 to TRBJ2-3, with 9 bases lining up with TRBD1. This CDR3 region has 14 residues. The germline V gene has CDR1 LNHDA and CDR2 SQIVND (reference sequence). The V and J ends lost 9 bases and 3 bases, in that order; junction bases with no gene match: 7. CDR3 bases: TGTGCCAGCACCGTGACAGGGGGTACAGATACGCAGTATTTT. Protein: CASTVTGGTDTQYF.

Ten or more counts support this clonotype. The V gene is TRBV14, the J gene TRBJ1-1; D remains unclear. This CDR3 spans 13 amino acids. With 3 bases removed from V and 4 bases from J, the gap between germline ends came to 9 bases. In germline, CDR1 is SGHDN, CDR2 FVKESK. The CDR3 here is CASSHRLGTEAFF. CDR3 DNA sequence: TGTGCCAGCAGCCATCGATTAGGCACTGAAGCTTTCTTT.

The CDR3 sequence is CASSLVGRAATNEKLFF. The CDR3 region has the DNA TGTGCCAGCAGCTTAGTGGGAAGGGCAGCAACTAATGAAAAACTGTTTTTT. The chain uses TRBV7-3 and TRBJ1-4; the D is unclear. The CDR3 contains 17 residues. Germline V gene lookup returns CDR1 SGHTA and CDR2 FQGTGA. V lost 2 bases to trimming and J lost 0 bases, with 13 bases between them.

The sample holds many counts of this clonotype. This rearrangement joins TRBV7-9 to TRBJ1-1, with D uncertain. Trimming cost V 2 bases and J 4 bases, with 11 bases left between them. Germline CDR1 is SEHNR and CDR2 is FQNEAQ (reference sequence). The CDR3 consists of 14 residues. The CDR3 protein is CASSLIPWGTEAFF. The CDR3 bases are TGTGCCAGCAGCTTAATCCCCTGGGGCACTGAAGCTTTCTTT. The variable domain in full, completed from reference TRBV7-9 and TRBJ1-1, reads DTGVSQNPRHKITKRGQNVTFRCDPISEHNRLYWYRQTLGQGPEFLTYFQNEAQLEKSRLLSDRFSAERPKGSFSTLEIQRTEQGDSAMYLCASSLIPWGTEAFFGQGTRLTVV.

The rearrangement joins TRBV7-7 to TRBJ1-1, with TRBD1 identical over 7 bases. Germline loops: CDR1 SSHAT, CDR2 FNYEAQ (reference sequence). The CDR3 consists of 14 residues. CDR3 residues: CARDRTGSNTEAFF. CDR3 coding DNA: TGTGCTAGAGATCGGACAGGTTCGAACACTGAAGCTTTCTTT.

This clonotype was seen repeatedly, ten times or more. The gene calls are TRBV19 and TRBJ2-7; D is unresolved. Per germline, CDR1 LNHDA and CDR2 SQIVND (reference sequence). The CDR3 totals 14 residues. Trimming took off 7 bases at V and 2 bases at J, with 15 bases between the two ends. CDR3 DNA: TGTGCCAGTAAAGATACAGCAACAGCCTACGAGCAGTACTTC. This translates into CASKDTATAYEQYF.

This clonotype occurred many times. The junction does not match germline at one end; this may be a read error. The genes are TRBV2 and TRBJ2-7; D uncertain. The CDR3 sequence is 13 residues long. Germline V gene sequence: CDR1 SNHLY, CDR2 FYNNEI. The CDR3 coding sequence is TGTGCCAGCAGTGAAGCGAACGCTGGAATACCTACCTTC. Its translation is CASSEANAGIPTF.

This clonotype was counted only a few times. J is TRBJ1-2 and V is TRBV6-5; 8 nucleotides align to TRBD1. Losses at the gene ends were 2 bases for V and 3 bases for J; bases not matched to a gene: 8. Germline CDR1 reads MNHEY; CDR2 reads SVGAGI. The length of the CDR3 is 16 residues. CDR3 DNA: TGTGCCAGCAGTTACCAAGAACCGGGACAGGACTATGGCTACACCTTC. Translating gives CASSYQEPGQDYGYTF.

This chain connects TRBV20-1 to TRBJ2-7, with 12 nucleotides matching TRBD1. Germline trimming cut 1 base from V and 6 bases from J; bases unmatched to any gene: 10. The CDR3 contains 16 residues. Germline CDR1 is DFQATT and CDR2 is SNEGSKA (reference sequence). The chain's CDR3 is CSARAGDRGLNFEQYF. For the CDR3, the DNA is TGCAGTGCTAGAGCTGGGGACAGGGGGCTCAACTTCGAGCAGTACTTC.

The chain combines TRBV3-1 with TRBJ1-3; D not certain. The CDR3 consists of 13 residues. V lost 4 bases to trimming and J lost 1 base, with 5 bases between them. The germline V gene has CDR1 LGHDT and CDR2 YNNKEL (reference sequence). CDR3 amino acids: CASSRLSGNTIYF. CDR3 DNA sequence: TGTGCCAGCAGCCGATTATCTGGAAACACCATATATTTT.

This clonotype appeared many times. The chain recombines TRBV10-3 with TRBJ2-7; unclear D gene. The CDR3 consists of 14 residues. Germline assignment: CDR1 ENHRY and CDR2 SYGVKD. Trimming cost V 6 bases and J 3 bases, with 15 bases left between them. The CDR3 region has the DNA TGTGCCATCAGGGATTCAAGAAGGGACTACGAGCAGTACTTC. It is translated as CAIRDSRRDYEQYF.

Details on this clonotype: One junction end disagrees with the germline gene, perhaps due to a read error. The V gene is TRBV19, the J gene TRBJ2-2, with D possibly called TRBD1 or TRBD2 (6 bases each). The CDR3 covers 16 residues. CDR1 is LNHDA, CDR2 SQIVND, per germline (reference sequence). CDR3 bases: TGTGCCAGTAGTGGATCCTGGACAGCCAACACCGGGGGGCTGTTTTTT. Its translation: CASSGSWTANTGGLFF.

Ten or more counts support this clonotype. The chain uses TRBV19 and TRBJ1-5; D is ambiguous. CDR1 LNHDA and CDR2 SQIVND come from the germline V gene (reference sequence). The V gene lost 0 bases and the J gene lost 4 bases, with 13 bases spanning the gap. This CDR3 has 16 amino acids. Here the CDR3 DNA reads TGTGCCAGTAGTATAGATCGGCAGCCTCGGAATCAGCCCCAGCATTTT. Encoded protein: CASSIDRQPRNQPQHF.

This clonotype was seen many times. The chain employs TRBV20-1 and TRBJ2-7; D might be TRBD2 (6 bases). The CDR3 is made up of 12 amino acids. From germline, CDR1 is DFQATT and CDR2 SNEGSKA (reference sequence). V lost 7 bases and J 0 bases, leaving 10 bases between the germline ends. The CDR3 sequence: CSGSGRSYEQYF. The CDR3 DNA sequence: TGCAGTGGTAGCGGACGCTCCTACGAGCAGTACTTC.

The J gene is TRBJ2-3, the V gene TRBV10-2; D is perhaps TRBD2 (7 bases). The ends were cut back, 1 base at V and 0 bases at J, with 14 bases in the middle. CDR1 and CDR2 (germline): WSHSY, SAAADI. The CDR3 covers 17 residues. CDR3 coding DNA: TGCGCCAGCAGTGAGTGGCCACGGGGGGCGAGCACAGATACGCAGTATTTT. It translates to CASSEWPRGASTDTQYF.

On this clonotype itself: The junction departs from germline at one end; a sequencing error may be responsible. This chain joins TRBV20-1 and TRBJ2-5; 15 bases are shared with TRBD2. CDR1 is DFQATT, CDR2 SNEGSKA, per germline (reference sequence). This CDR3 region has 16 residues. Here the CDR3 reads CSASGLAGGPTETRYF. DNA for the CDR3: TGCAGTGCTTCAGGACTAGCGGGGGGGCCTACGGAGACCCGGTACTTC.

The sample holds a few counts of this clonotype. The chain's CDR3 is CSARVLGTEAFF. The CDR3 DNA sequence: TGCAGTGCCCGCGTTTTGGGCACTGAAGCTTTCTTT. The chain uses TRBV20-1 and TRBJ1-1; D call uncertain. From germline, CDR1 is DFQATT and CDR2 SNEGSKA (reference sequence). CDR3 length: 12 residues. Trimming took off 6 bases at V and 4 bases at J, with 12 bases between the two ends.

This clonotype is a singleton in its sample. The CDR3 region has the DNA TGTGCCATCAGTGAGGGGCAGGGGGCACTAAGTGAGCAGTTCTTC. It codes for CAISEGQGALSEQFF. The chain recombines TRBV10-3 with TRBJ2-1; TRBD1 matches 8 bases. The CDR3 consists of 15 residues. Germline trimming cut 2 bases from V and 9 bases from J; bases unmatched to any gene: 9. CDR1 and CDR2 from the germline V gene are ENHRY and SYGVKD.

V is TRBV2 and J is TRBJ2-3; TRBD2 matches at 8 bases. This CDR3 contains 15 residues. V trimming: 11 bases; J trimming: 2 bases; junction bases outside the gene matches: 12. The germline V gene encodes CDR1 SNHLY and CDR2 FYNNEI. This chain's CDR3 is CAWSERGFNTDTQYF. CDR3 nucleotides: TGTGCCTGGAGCGAGCGGGGGTTCAACACAGATACGCAGTATTTT.

The J gene is TRBJ2-2, the V gene TRBV4-3; D may be TRBD1 or TRBD2 (5 bases each). The CDR3 loop spans 15 amino acids. Germline V lookup: CDR1 LGHNA, CDR2 YSLEER. Trimming left V 0 bases short and J 4 bases short, with 9 bases between. CDR3 bases: TGCGCCAGCAGCCAAGAGGGACGTTCCACCGGGGAGCTGTTTTTT. Protein product: CASSQEGRSTGELFF.

This clonotype was found a few times. The J gene is TRBJ2-6, the V gene TRBV11-2, with D uncertain. This CDR3 is 17 amino acids long. Germline V CDR1 and CDR2: SGHAT, FQNNGV. With 5 bases removed from V and 0 bases from J, the gap between germline ends came to 14 bases. The CDR3 loop reads CASSLFAGRSGANVLTF. CDR3 coding DNA: TGTGCCAGCAGCCTTTTCGCCGGTCGCTCTGGGGCCAACGTCCTGACTTTC.

This clonotype was counted at least ten times. The gene calls are TRBV10-3 and TRBJ1-1, with TRBD1 matching 7 bases. In germline, CDR1 is ENHRY, CDR2 SYGVKD. The CDR3 sequence is 13 residues long. V gave up 9 bases and J gave up 1 base; unmatched junction bases: 5. In nucleotides, the CDR3 is TGTGCCATGGGGGGACAGCCGAACACTGAAGCTTTCTTT. It yields the protein CAMGGQPNTEAFF.

This clonotype was seen only a few times. The rearrangement joins TRBV24-1 to TRBJ1-6; no clear D. The CDR3 length is 13 residues. Per the germline V gene, CDR1 is KGHDR and CDR2 is SFDVKD. Deletions cut 4 bases from V and 7 bases from J, with 7 bases between. CDR3 loop: CATSEDRNSPLHF. The CDR3 DNA follows: TGTGCCACCAGTGAGGATCGAAATTCACCCCTCCACTTT.

In this sample, this clonotype turned up a few times. CDR3 DNA: TGTGCCAGCAGACTGGACAGGGGGAACACTGAAGCTTTCTTT. It translates to CASRLDRGNTEAFF. This chain connects TRBV6-4 to TRBJ1-1, with 9 bases fitting TRBD1. Germline CDR1 reads MRHNA; CDR2 reads SNTAGT. V shed 6 bases and J 1 base; nucleotides not matched to a gene: 3. The CDR3 spans 14 residues.

The chain couples TRBV10-3 to TRBJ2-5; D not certain. The CDR3 contains 12 residues. CDR1 and CDR2 from the germline V gene are ENHRY and SYGVKD. The ends were cut back, 10 bases at V and 3 bases at J, with 12 bases in the middle. The CDR3 DNA reads as TGTGCCAGCAGGCCGACGGAAGAGACCCAGTACTTC. This encodes CASRPTEETQYF.